The next 2 T cell receptor beta chains were all read from a single sample in a study of shared clonotypes between healthy human individuals. The repertoire was sequenced with immunoSEQ multiplex PCR; TCRdb's copy has only in-frame clones and lacks some. This table has approximately 330,000 clones, around 70% appearing once. The sequenced sample was memory CD4+ T cells sorted from blood. Subset meaning: CD45RA-negative fraction. These receptors were collected from a man aged 30 to 39 in good health.

The gene calls are TRBV7-8 and TRBJ2-5; D unresolved. V lost 4 bases, J lost 4 bases, and 13 bases lay in between. Germline loops: CDR1 SGHVS, CDR2 FQNEAQ. The CDR3 has 14 amino acids. In DNA, the CDR3 is TGTGCCAGCAGCTACGCTTATGGTGCAGAGACCCAGTACTTC. Translation gives CASSYAYGAETQYF.

This clone came up a few times. The rearrangement links TRBV10-3 to TRBJ2-3, with 8 positions matching TRBD2. J lost 1 base, V lost 5 bases, and 5 bases had no gene match. CDR1 and CDR2 from the germline V gene are ENHRY and SYGVKD. The CDR3 has 15 residues. As DNA, the CDR3 is TGTGCCATCAGTCCTCAAGCGGGAGGCACAGATACGCAGTATTTT. Amino acids: CAISPQAGGTDTQYF.